A few counts support the clone carrying this T cell receptor (beta chain). This record belongs to a study of T cells after yellow fever vaccination. The CDR3 spans 12 residues. Germline CDR1 is GTSNPN and CDR2 is SVGIG (reference sequence). Unmatched junction bases numbered 4, after V lost 8 bases and J lost 5 bases. Generation of TCR cDNA used 5'RACE template switching (which added a universal primer site and UMIs). From the 5' RACE reads, TCRdb called clonotypes with MiXCR, one entry per CDR3 protein. Of approximately 550,000 distinct CDR3 sequences detected, under 25% appear once; the ten largest clones hold around 15%.

Sequences were derived from PBMCs, sampled 15 days after the yellow fever booster vaccination. The source is a man aged 25 to 45 who received the YFV17D yellow fever vaccine. The gene calls are TRBV30 and TRBJ2-2; 8 nucleotides line up with TRBD2. The CDR3 here is CATSGGTGELFF. The CDR3 DNA reads TGTGCCACATCGGGGGGGACCGGGGAGCTGTTTTTT.